This entry lists 15 T cell receptor beta chains sequenced from one sample in a study of CD8 T cells in ankylosing spondylitis. Whole-study results and caveats: A TCR beta motif made of about eight highly homologous variants seemed typical of ankylosing spondylitis blood.

TCRdb redid the calling of the 5' RACE reads with MiXCR, one entry per CDR3 protein. The sample lists around 430,000 distinct CDR3 sequences, approximately 17% seen once, with 1% in the top ten. No antigen has been assigned to these receptors. Sequenced material: blood, either unsorted or a sorted T cell fraction (not recorded which). The source of these receptors is a male donor with ankylosing spondylitis.

The chain joins TRBV6-6 to TRBJ2-1, with TRBD1 as a possible D gene (6 bases). There are 13 residues in the CDR3. Trimming stripped 7 bases from V and 8 bases from J, with 15 bases between. Germline values: CDR1 MNHNY, CDR2 SVGAGI (reference sequence). This CDR3 is CASTGRGNDEQFF. The DNA for the CDR3 is TGTGCCAGCACGGGCAGGGGTAACGATGAGCAGTTCTTC.

This clonotype has a count of ten or more. This chain links TRBV3-1 with TRBJ1-1; 7 positions agree with TRBD1. Germline trimming cut 1 base from V and 1 base from J; bases unmatched to any gene: 6. This CDR3 has 16 amino acids. Germline loops: CDR1 LGHDT, CDR2 YNNKEL (reference sequence). CDR3 bases: TGTGCCAGCAGCCAAGCGACAGGGATGGGGAACACTGAAGCTTTCTTT. Protein product: CASSQATGMGNTEAFF.

The rearrangement links TRBV20-1 to TRBJ2-7, with D possibly called TRBD1 or TRBD2 (5 bases each). The CDR3 has 14 residues. Germline-derived CDR1 and CDR2 are DFQATT and SNEGSKA (reference sequence). With 3 bases removed from V and 7 bases from J, the gap between germline ends came to 19 bases. CDR3 residues: CSASKEADTGEQYF. The DNA of the CDR3 is TGCAGTGCTAGTAAGGAAGCGGACACTGGGGAGCAGTACTTC.

In this sample, this clonotype turned up a few times. The chain joins TRBV6-1 to TRBJ2-3; no reliable D call. CDR1 is MNHNS, CDR2 SASEGT, per germline. Trimming took 6 bases from V and 0 from J, leaving 13 bases between them. The CDR3 is 15 residues long. The CDR3: CASSQESISTDTQYF. The CDR3 DNA is TGTGCCAGCAGCCAGGAGAGCATTAGCACAGATACGCAGTATTTT.

This clonotype appeared a few times. The V and J genes are TRBV12-3 or TRBV12-4 and TRBJ1-5, with D perhaps matching TRBD1 (6 bases). Deletions cut 6 bases from V and 6 bases from J, with 9 bases between. The CDR3 runs 12 residues. The CDR3 sequence: CASRGGSQPQHF. The CDR3 DNA reads as TGTGCCAGCAGGGGGGGCTCTCAGCCCCAGCATTTT.

The rearrangement uses TRBV11-2 and TRBJ2-5, with 8 bases lining up with TRBD2. This CDR3 is 15 amino acids long. Germline loops: CDR1 SGHAT, CDR2 FQNNGV. J lost 4 bases, V lost 6 bases, and 10 bases had no gene match. This CDR3 is CASRQSGGGGETQYF. CDR3 coding DNA: TGTGCCAGCAGACAAAGCGGGGGCGGGGGAGAGACCCAGTACTTC.

The chain is built from TRBV6-2 or TRBV6-3 and TRBJ1-1; 11 nucleotides line up with TRBD1. The germline V gene has CDR1 MNHEY and CDR2 SVGEGT. Trimming cost V 5 bases and J 4 bases; bases outside gene matches: 6. The length of the CDR3 is 15 residues. The CDR3 DNA sequence: TGTGCCAGCAGTGGCGGCGGGACAGGGGGCACTGAAGCTTTCTTT. Protein product: CASSGGGTGGTEAFF.

This clonotype was observed a handful of times. The chain combines TRBV6-2 or TRBV6-3 with TRBJ1-5, with D hard to call. The germline V gene encodes CDR1 MNHEY and CDR2 SVGEGT. The CDR3 has 16 residues. The V and J ends lost 5 bases and 2 bases respectively, with 16 bases between them. In nucleotides, the CDR3 is TGTGCCAGCAGTAGAGCGGTTACACAAGGCAATCAGCCCCAGCATTTT. It translates to CASSRAVTQGNQPQHF.

Many counts were recorded for this clonotype. J is TRBJ2-7 and V is TRBV12-3 or TRBV12-4; TRBD2 is a possible D gene (5 bases). Trimming pared 6 bases from V and 3 bases from J, leaving 12 bases between. The CDR3 consists of 13 residues. The CDR3 protein is CASSLDSVYEQYF. The CDR3 nucleotides read TGTGCCAGCAGCCTGGACTCGGTCTACGAGCAGTACTTC.

The CDR3 DNA reads as TGTGCCAGCAGCAACGGGGGGTATGGCTACACCTTC. It yields the protein CASSNGGYGYTF. The chain links TRBV6-5 to TRBJ1-2; TRBD1 is a possible D gene (5 bases). CDR3 length equals 12 residues. Trimming shortened V by 6 bases and J by 5 bases, and 10 bases separated the two germline ends. Germline values: CDR1 MNHEY, CDR2 SVGAGI.

This clonotype was picked up many times. The chain joins TRBV2 to TRBJ1-1, with a possible D match to TRBD1 (5 bases). The germline V and J ends were trimmed by 4 bases and 0 bases, with 9 bases remaining between them. The CDR3 runs to 14 residues. CDR1 and CDR2 from the germline V gene are SNHLY and FYNNEI. This chain's CDR3 is CASSGGSMNTEAFF. In DNA, the CDR3 is TGTGCCAGCAGTGGGGGCAGCATGAACACTGAAGCTTTCTTT.

Worth noting for this clonotype: The junction departs from germline at one end; a sequencing error may be responsible. The chain combines TRBV6-2 or TRBV6-3 with TRBJ1-1, with a tentative D call TRBD1 (6 bases). Germline CDR1 MNHEY, CDR2 SVGEGT. The CDR3 is 17 amino acids. The CDR3 loop reads CASSYYKTNRATTEAFF. The CDR3 nucleotides are TGTGCCAGCAGCTACTATAAAACGAACAGGGCAACCACTGAAGCTTTCTTT.

This clonotype has just a few counts. CDR3 DNA sequence: TGCAGTGCTGGAGGGATGGAGACCCAGTACTTC. Its protein product is CSAGGMETQYF. The chain has TRBV20-1 and TRBJ2-5; perhaps TRBD2 as D (6 bases). Looked up from germline, CDR1 is DFQATT and CDR2 is SNEGSKA (reference sequence). The CDR3 runs 11 residues. The ends were cut back, 5 bases at V and 5 bases at J, with 9 bases in the middle.

This clonotype came up a few times. The chain combines TRBV7-9 with TRBJ2-1; a possible D gene is TRBD2 (5 bases). The V end was cut by 4 bases, the J end by 8 bases, with 18 bases between. The CDR3 extends over 15 amino acids. In germline, CDR1 is SEHNR, CDR2 FQNEAQ (reference sequence). DNA of the CDR3: TGTGCCAGCAGCTCCGCGGGCAGCCTAGCCCATGAGCAGTTCTTC. This sequence encodes CASSSAGSLAHEQFF.

The V call is TRBV5-1, the J call TRBJ1-1, with 7 bases matching TRBD1. V shed 4 bases and J 5 bases; nucleotides not matched to a gene: 8. Germline V gives CDR1 SGHRS, CDR2 YFSETQ. CDR3 length: 14 amino acids. CDR3 in amino acids: CASSPAGGFTEAFF. Written as DNA, the CDR3 is TGCGCCAGCAGCCCCGCAGGGGGTTTTACTGAAGCTTTCTTT.